Listed below are T cell receptor beta chains from one sample, sequenced in a study of PD-1 blockade in mismatch repair-deficient tumors. TCRdb's table, derived via immunoSEQ multiplex PCR, lists solely in-frame clones and lacks some. The data show about 68,000 clones, about 72% seen once. The source material was peripheral blood, sampled 2 weeks after starting pembrolizumab. These TCRs come from an adult with mismatch repair-deficient cancer. CDR3s include the opening cysteine and the closing phenylalanine or tryptophan. The D gene is left open where the match is weak. Size tells how often a clone was seen (once, few, many) or the class of an expanded clone, and some rows leave it out.

d_gene: -; v_gene: TRBV11-2; abundance: -; len: 15; j_gene: TRBJ2-1; CDR3nt: TGTGCCAGCAGCTTAAATAGATTGGCCCTGAATGAGCAGTTCTTC; CDR3aa: CASSLNRLALNEQFF
d_gene: -; v_gene: TRBV6-5; abundance: few; len: 13; j_gene: TRBJ1-1; CDR3nt: TGTGCCAGCAGCGGGAACATGGGCACTGAAGCTTTCTTT; CDR3aa: CASSGNMGTEAFF
d_gene: TRBD1; v_gene: TRBV19; abundance: -; len: 14; j_gene: TRBJ2-1; CDR3nt: TGTGCCAGTAGTATATCCTCGTACAGGGGCATGCAGTTCTTC; CDR3aa: CASSISSYRGMQFF
d_gene: -; v_gene: TRBV2; abundance: -; len: 13; j_gene: TRBJ1-5; CDR3nt: TGTGCCAGCAGTTCAGATCGCAATCAGCCCCAGCATTTT; CDR3aa: CASSSDRNQPQHF
d_gene: TRBD2; v_gene: TRBV30; abundance: -; len: 15; j_gene: TRBJ2-7; CDR3nt: TGTGCCTGGAGTGTAGTCGGGAGGTCCCGCTACGAGCAGTACTTC; CDR3aa: CAWSVVGRSRYEQYF
d_gene: TRBD2; v_gene: TRBV7-9; abundance: -; len: 17; j_gene: TRBJ2-1; CDR3nt: TGTGCCAGCAGCGTTACTAGCGGGGCCTACTCCTACAATGAGCAGTTCTTC; CDR3aa: CASSVTSGAYSYNEQFF
d_gene: -; v_gene: TRBV6-5; abundance: -; len: 13; j_gene: TRBJ1-1; CDR3nt: TGTGCCAGCAAGGAGGATACGAACACTGAAGCTTTCTTT; CDR3aa: CASKEDTNTEAFF
d_gene: -; v_gene: TRBV7-9; abundance: -; len: 14; j_gene: TRBJ2-3; CDR3nt: TGTGCCAGCAGCTTAGTCGGCCGCACAGATACGCAGTATTTT; CDR3aa: CASSLVGRTDTQYF
d_gene: TRBD2; v_gene: TRBV7-6; abundance: -; len: 15; j_gene: TRBJ2-7; CDR3nt: TGTGCCAGCACCGTAGGGAGGGGAAGGTCGTACGAGCAGTACTTC; CDR3aa: CASTVGRGRSYEQYF
d_gene: -; v_gene: TRBV7-3; abundance: -; len: 16; j_gene: TRBJ2-3; CDR3nt: TGTGCCAGCAGCTTTCAAACGGGGGCTAGCACAGATACGCAGTATTTT; CDR3aa: CASSFQTGASTDTQYF
d_gene: TRBD2; v_gene: TRBV11-3; abundance: -; len: 14; j_gene: TRBJ2-2; CDR3nt: TGTGCCAGCCGTGGGGGGGGAAGCACCGGGGAGCTGTTTTTT; CDR3aa: CASRGGGSTGELFF
d_gene: -; v_gene: TRBV30; abundance: -; len: 15; j_gene: TRBJ1-4; CDR3nt: TGTGCCTGGAGTGTCGGGACACCAACTAATGAAAAACTGTTTTTT; CDR3aa: CAWSVGTPTNEKLFF
d_gene: TRBD1; v_gene: TRBV5-1; abundance: -; len: 14; j_gene: TRBJ2-5; CDR3nt: TGCGCCAGCAGCTTGGCTAGGGGGCGGGAGACCCAGTACTTC; CDR3aa: CASSLARGRETQYF
d_gene: -; v_gene: TRBV12-5; abundance: few; len: 14; j_gene: TRBJ2-7; CDR3nt: TGTGCTAGTGGTTTAACAGGGAAGGGGAACGAGCAGTACTTC; CDR3aa: CASGLTGKGNEQYF
d_gene: TRBD2; v_gene: TRBV9; abundance: -; len: 16; j_gene: TRBJ2-3; CDR3nt: TGTGCCAGCAGCGTAGGTCTAGCGGGAGGTGGAGATACGCAGTATTTT; CDR3aa: CASSVGLAGGGDTQYF
d_gene: TRBD1; v_gene: TRBV18; abundance: -; len: 16; j_gene: TRBJ1-3; CDR3nt: TGTGCCAGCTCACCAATCGGGACAGGGGTCGGAAACACCATATATTTT; CDR3aa: CASSPIGTGVGNTIYF
d_gene: -; v_gene: TRBV19; abundance: -; len: 15; j_gene: TRBJ1-5; CDR3nt: TGTGCCAGTAGTACCCCGGACCTTTCTTTAAAGCCCCAGCATTTT; CDR3aa: CASSTPDLSLKPQHF
d_gene: TRBD1; v_gene: TRBV10-3; abundance: medium-sized; len: 13; j_gene: TRBJ2-7; CDR3nt: TGTGCCATCAGTGGGACAGGGTCCTACGAGCAGTACTTC; CDR3aa: CAISGTGSYEQYF
d_gene: -; v_gene: TRBV5-1; abundance: -; len: 14; j_gene: TRBJ1-5; CDR3nt: TGCGCCAGCAGCTTGTCAGGAGGCAATCAGCCCCAGCATTTT; CDR3aa: CASSLSGGNQPQHF
d_gene: TRBD2; v_gene: TRBV5-1; abundance: -; len: 15; j_gene: TRBJ2-1; CDR3nt: TGCGCCAGCAGCATAACTAGCGGGAGCTTGAATGAGCAGTTCTTC; CDR3aa: CASSITSGSLNEQFF
d_gene: TRBD1; v_gene: TRBV12-5; abundance: -; len: 13; j_gene: TRBJ1-1; CDR3nt: TGTGCTAGTGTCTCAGGGGGAAACACTGAAGCTTTCTTT; CDR3aa: CASVSGGNTEAFF
d_gene: TRBD2; v_gene: TRBV11-2; abundance: -; len: 16; j_gene: TRBJ2-1; CDR3nt: TGTGCCAGCAGCTCACTAGCGGGAGGGCCCATGTATGAGCAGTTCTTC; CDR3aa: CASSSLAGGPMYEQFF
d_gene: -; v_gene: TRBV6-5; abundance: -; len: 14; j_gene: TRBJ2-7; CDR3nt: TGTGCCAGCAGTTACTCCGGCAGCCACTACGAGCAGTACTTC; CDR3aa: CASSYSGSHYEQYF
d_gene: TRBD2; v_gene: TRBV30; abundance: -; len: 14; j_gene: TRBJ2-7; CDR3nt: TGTGCCTGGAGTAAGGGACTAGCGGGACTCGAGCAGTACTTC; CDR3aa: CAWSKGLAGLEQYF
d_gene: TRBD2; v_gene: TRBV2; abundance: -; len: 14; j_gene: TRBJ2-3; CDR3nt: TGTGCCAGCAGTGAGGGCGGGAGCGCAGATACGCAGTATTTT; CDR3aa: CASSEGGSADTQYF
d_gene: -; v_gene: TRBV5-1; abundance: -; len: 12; j_gene: TRBJ2-1; CDR3nt: TGCGCCAGCAGCTCCCAGAGCAATGAGCAGTTCTTC; CDR3aa: CASSSQSNEQFF
d_gene: -; v_gene: TRBV15; abundance: -; len: 15; j_gene: TRBJ2-7; CDR3nt: TGTGCCACCAGCAGAGATGGTTCGGGCCACTACGAGCAGTACTTC; CDR3aa: CATSRDGSGHYEQYF
d_gene: -; v_gene: TRBV7-2; abundance: -; len: 15; j_gene: TRBJ2-3; CDR3nt: TGTGCCAGCAGCTTATTGGGTCCCTCGGGAGATACGCAGTATTTT; CDR3aa: CASSLLGPSGDTQYF
d_gene: TRBD1; v_gene: TRBV7-2; abundance: -; len: 15; j_gene: TRBJ2-1; CDR3nt: TGTGCCAGCAGCACGACAGGGATGAGTTCTGGTGAGCAGTTCTTC; CDR3aa: CASSTTGMSSGEQFF
d_gene: -; v_gene: TRBV13; abundance: many; len: 16; j_gene: TRBJ1-1; CDR3nt: TGTGCCAGCAGCCAACAGGAATGGCACGTGAACACTGAAGCTTTCTTT; CDR3aa: CASSQQEWHVNTEAFF
d_gene: TRBD2; v_gene: TRBV6-5; abundance: -; len: 15; j_gene: TRBJ2-5; CDR3nt: TGTGCCACCAGAAAACCTCTAGCGGGAGGAGAGACCCAGTACTTC; CDR3aa: CATRKPLAGGETQYF
d_gene: TRBD1; v_gene: TRBV25-1; abundance: -; len: 15; j_gene: TRBJ1-4; CDR3nt: TGTGCCAGCAGTGGCCCAGGGGGCACGTATGAAAAACTGTTTTTT; CDR3aa: CASSGPGGTYEKLFF
d_gene: -; v_gene: TRBV30; abundance: once; len: 15; j_gene: TRBJ2-1; CDR3nt: TGTGCCTCCACCCTCGGGGGACCTTCCTACAATGAGCAGTTCTTC; CDR3aa: CASTLGGPSYNEQFF
d_gene: TRBD1; v_gene: TRBV7-9; abundance: once; len: 15; j_gene: TRBJ1-2; CDR3nt: TGTGCCAGCAGCTTAGCAGGACAGGGTTTGAGGGGCTACACCTTC; CDR3aa: CASSLAGQGLRGYTF
d_gene: -; v_gene: TRBV7-8; abundance: -; len: 15; j_gene: TRBJ2-1; CDR3nt: TGTGCCAGCAGCTTAGGTAGCTTCAATTACAATGAGCAGTTCTTC; CDR3aa: CASSLGSFNYNEQFF
d_gene: -; v_gene: TRBV2; abundance: -; len: 11; j_gene: TRBJ1-2; CDR3nt: TGTGCCAGCCGGACAGCACGGAGCTACACCTTC; CDR3aa: CASRTARSYTF
d_gene: TRBD1; v_gene: TRBV6-1; abundance: -; len: 13; j_gene: TRBJ1-1; CDR3nt: TGTGCCAGCAGTCAAGCAGGGGGCACTGAAGCTTTCTTT; CDR3aa: CASSQAGGTEAFF
d_gene: TRBD1; v_gene: TRBV15; abundance: -; len: 16; j_gene: TRBJ2-3; CDR3nt: TGTGCCACCAGCAGAGATCGAGGGGGCGCATCAGATACGCAGTATTTT; CDR3aa: CATSRDRGGASDTQYF
d_gene: -; v_gene: TRBV7-9; abundance: -; len: 16; j_gene: TRBJ2-3; CDR3nt: TGTGCCAGCAGCCCAGGGGCCCCGAAAGGGACAGATACGCAGTATTTT; CDR3aa: CASSPGAPKGTDTQYF
d_gene: -; v_gene: TRBV5-1; abundance: -; len: 14; j_gene: TRBJ2-7; CDR3nt: TGCGCCAGCAGCTTTTCTTGGGAGACCTACGAGCAGTACTTC; CDR3aa: CASSFSWETYEQYF
d_gene: -; v_gene: TRBV7-8; abundance: -; len: 13; j_gene: TRBJ2-1; CDR3nt: TGTGCCAGCAGCCCTCTAGCTTACAATGAGCAGTTCTTC; CDR3aa: CASSPLAYNEQFF
d_gene: TRBD1; v_gene: TRBV18; abundance: -; len: 15; j_gene: TRBJ2-1; CDR3nt: TGTGCCAGCTCACCACCGTCAGGGGGTTACAATGAGCAGTTCTTC; CDR3aa: CASSPPSGGYNEQFF
d_gene: -; v_gene: TRBV6-5; abundance: -; len: 14; j_gene: TRBJ1-1; CDR3nt: TGTGCCAGCAGTTACGATGGGGAGGGGACTGAAGCTTTCTTT; CDR3aa: CASSYDGEGTEAFF
d_gene: -; v_gene: TRBV20-1; abundance: -; len: 11; j_gene: TRBJ2-3; CDR3nt: TGCAGTGCTAGAGACTGGGATACGCAGTATTTT; CDR3aa: CSARDWDTQYF
d_gene: -; v_gene: TRBV6-5; abundance: -; len: 11; j_gene: TRBJ2-7; CDR3nt: TGTGCCACCAGGGGCCGATACGAGCAGTACTTC; CDR3aa: CATRGRYEQYF
d_gene: TRBD2; v_gene: TRBV6-5; abundance: -; len: 15; j_gene: TRBJ2-3; CDR3nt: TGTGCCAGCAGCCTAACTAGCGGGAGGCTGGATACGCAGTATTTT; CDR3aa: CASSLTSGRLDTQYF
d_gene: -; v_gene: TRBV5-6; abundance: -; len: 17; j_gene: TRBJ2-7; CDR3nt: TGTGCCAGCAGCTTTTTGGCGGGGCAGTCCTTCTCCTACGAGCAGTACTTC; CDR3aa: CASSFLAGQSFSYEQYF
d_gene: TRBD2; v_gene: TRBV29-1; abundance: -; len: 13; j_gene: TRBJ2-5; CDR3nt: TGCAGCGTTGAAGTTGCGGGAGGAAAGACCCAGTACTTC; CDR3aa: CSVEVAGGKTQYF
d_gene: -; v_gene: TRBV7-2; abundance: -; len: 15; j_gene: TRBJ1-2; CDR3nt: TGTGCCAGCAGCCCGCCCGGGCGGGACGCCTTTGGCTACACCTTC; CDR3aa: CASSPPGRDAFGYTF
d_gene: TRBD2; v_gene: TRBV5-4; abundance: few; len: 18; j_gene: TRBJ2-1; CDR3nt: TGTGCCAGCAGCCCCAGCTCGGGTTGGACTAGCGGCTACAATGAGCAGTTCTTC; CDR3aa: CASSPSSGWTSGYNEQFF
d_gene: TRBD1; v_gene: TRBV10-3; abundance: -; len: 11; j_gene: TRBJ1-1; CDR3nt: TGTGCCATCAGGACAGGGTCTGAAGCTTTCTTT; CDR3aa: CAIRTGSEAFF
d_gene: -; v_gene: TRBV5-1; abundance: -; len: 14; j_gene: TRBJ1-1; CDR3nt: TGCGCCAGCAGCTCTCAGGGGTTGAACACTGAAGCTTTCTTT; CDR3aa: CASSSQGLNTEAFF
d_gene: TRBD1; v_gene: TRBV30; abundance: -; len: 13; j_gene: TRBJ1-2; CDR3nt: TGTGCCTGGAGTTCTGGACAGGGAAATGGCTACACCTTC; CDR3aa: CAWSSGQGNGYTF
d_gene: -; v_gene: TRBV29-1; abundance: few; len: 14; j_gene: TRBJ2-3; CDR3nt: TGCAGCGTTGATTCCCCGCAGGGCACAGATACGCAGTATTTT; CDR3aa: CSVDSPQGTDTQYF
d_gene: TRBD2; v_gene: TRBV11-3; abundance: -; len: 16; j_gene: TRBJ2-7; CDR3nt: TGTGCCAGCAGCTTAGGTGGGCTAGCGGGATCCTACGAGCAGTACTTC; CDR3aa: CASSLGGLAGSYEQYF
d_gene: -; v_gene: TRBV5-1; abundance: -; len: 13; j_gene: TRBJ1-1; CDR3nt: TGCGCCAGCAGCTCGGAGGGAGGAACTGAAGCTTTCTTT; CDR3aa: CASSSEGGTEAFF
d_gene: -; v_gene: TRBV19; abundance: once; len: 14; j_gene: TRBJ2-1; CDR3nt: TGTGCCAGTAGTCAACAGAGCTCCTACAATGAGCAGTTCTTC; CDR3aa: CASSQQSSYNEQFF
d_gene: -; v_gene: TRBV19; abundance: -; len: 14; j_gene: TRBJ1-1; CDR3nt: TGTGCCAGTAGTATTCCCAATATGAACACTGAAGCTTTCTTT; CDR3aa: CASSIPNMNTEAFF
d_gene: TRBD1; v_gene: TRBV30; abundance: -; len: 13; j_gene: TRBJ1-2; CDR3nt: TGTGCCTGGAGTGCGGGACAGGGGAATGGCTACACCTTC; CDR3aa: CAWSAGQGNGYTF
d_gene: -; v_gene: TRBV21-1; abundance: -; len: 18; j_gene: TRBJ2-7; CDR3nt: TGTGCCAGCAGCAAAGTAAACGGACAGGGAGCCATTCCCTACGAGCAGTACTTC; CDR3aa: CASSKVNGQGAIPYEQYF